What follows are 14 T cell receptor beta chains derived from one specimen sequenced in a study of blood T cell repertoires in COVID-19. Assay: immunoSEQ multiplex PCR; the TCRdb copy retains only in-frame clones and omits some. The sample has about 160,000 clones, roughly 86% seen once; the top ten hold 3% to 4.5%. The source material was peripheral blood. The receptors come from an older woman who had recovered from COVID-19.

The chain is built from TRBV10-1 and TRBJ2-7; the D gene is possibly TRBD2 (6 bases). Germline V gene data show CDR1 as WNHNN and CDR2 as SYGVQD (reference sequence). The CDR3 has 14 amino acids. V gave up 5 bases and J gave up 3 bases, with 14 bases separating them. This CDR3 is CASSPLGGLYEQYF. In DNA, the CDR3 is TGCGCCAGCAGTCCTCTCGGGGGACTCTACGAGCAGTACTTC.

This chain links TRBV28 with TRBJ2-7; 8 nucleotides line up with TRBD1. The germline V gene has CDR1 MDHEN and CDR2 SYDVKM. The CDR3 is 15 residues long. The V and J ends lost 7 bases and 4 bases, in that order; junction bases with no gene match: 12. In DNA form, the CDR3 reads TGTGCCAGCATCTACTCAGGGGGCAATCCTTACGAGCAGTACTTC. Translation gives CASIYSGGNPYEQYF.

Notes on this clone: At the DNA level, this CDR3 is encoded by other sequences in the same sample as well. The chain couples TRBV7-8 to TRBJ1-2; 7 bases fit TRBD1. J was trimmed by 8 bases and V by 5 bases; bases with no gene match: 5. The CDR3 is made up of 12 amino acids. The germline V gene encodes CDR1 SGHVS and CDR2 FQNEAQ. This CDR3 is CASSPGQEGYTF. As DNA, the CDR3 is TGTGCCAGCAGCCCAGGACAGGAAGGCTACACCTTC.

This chain uses TRBV27 with TRBJ1-6; tentative D call: TRBD1 (5 bases). V was trimmed by 3 bases and J by 10 bases, leaving 13 bases between them. CDR3 length equals 14 residues. In germline, CDR1 is MNHEY, CDR2 SMNVEV (reference sequence). CDR3 region: CASSFSREESPLHF. Written as DNA, the CDR3 is TGTGCCAGCAGTTTCTCCAGGGAGGAATCACCCCTCCACTTT.

The rearrangement links TRBV3-1 (or the pseudogene TRBV3-2) to TRBJ1-2, with 10 positions matching TRBD1. Germline CDR1 reads LGHDT; CDR2 reads YNNKEL (reference sequence). Trimming cost V 0 bases and J 3 bases; bases outside gene matches: 4. This CDR3 spans 16 amino acids. The CDR3 coding sequence is TGTGCCAGCAGCCAAGAGGGGACAGGGGCGGACTATGGCTACACCTTC. Its protein is CASSQEGTGADYGYTF.

This clone was recorded a few times. The rearrangement joins TRBV5-8 to TRBJ2-2; the D is unclear. CDR1 SGHTS and CDR2 YDEGEE come from the germline V gene. There are 15 residues in the CDR3. The ends were cut back, 2 bases at V and 4 bases at J, with 12 bases in the middle. CDR3 in amino acids: CASSFGSWSTGELFF. As DNA, the CDR3 is TGTGCCAGCAGCTTTGGCAGTTGGTCCACCGGGGAGCTGTTTTTT.

CDR3 protein: CASSLEGNRNQPQHF. Here the CDR3 DNA reads TGCGCCAGCAGCTTGGAGGGGAATCGGAATCAGCCCCAGCATTTT. The genes are TRBV5-1 and TRBJ1-5; a weak D match, TRBD1 (5 bases). The length of the CDR3 is 15 residues. Per the germline V gene, CDR1 is SGHRS and CDR2 is YFSETQ. Trimming took off 0 bases at V and 4 bases at J, with 11 bases between the two ends.

This clone has just one count. This sequence joins TRBV28 and TRBJ1-5, with 10 bases that match TRBD1. CDR3 length equals 16 residues. Trimming at V came to 0 bases and at J to 6 bases, leaving 5 bases not matched to a gene. CDR1 and CDR2 (germline): MDHEN, SYDVKM. This chain's CDR3 is CASSLWDRGLVQPQHF. CDR3 DNA: TGTGCCAGCAGTTTATGGGACAGGGGGTTGGTTCAGCCCCAGCATTTT.

Here the CDR3 reads CASSFKGAGGIYEQYF. CDR3 DNA sequence: TGTGCCAGCTCATTCAAAGGCGCAGGGGGGATCTACGAGCAGTACTTC. This chain joins TRBV18 and TRBJ2-7; perhaps TRBD1 as D (7 bases). Germline-derived CDR1 and CDR2 are KGHSH and LQKENI. V was shortened by 5 bases and J by 3 bases, with 20 bases between the two germline ends. The CDR3 consists of 16 residues.

The rearrangement joins TRBV14 to TRBJ2-7; 8 positions agree with TRBD1. CDR3 length equals 14 residues. Per germline, CDR1 SGHDN and CDR2 FVKESK. Trimming removed 4 bases from V and 5 bases from J; junction bases left unmatched: 7. The CDR3 loop is CASSLRTGPNEQYF. The DNA of the CDR3 is TGTGCCAGCAGCCTCAGGACAGGGCCCAACGAGCAGTACTTC.

The V call is TRBV7-9, the J call TRBJ2-1; 8 nucleotides agree with TRBD1. The CDR3 extends over 17 amino acids. The trim removed 6 bases at V and 5 bases at J, leaving 15 bases unmatched. Looked up from germline, CDR1 is SEHNR and CDR2 is FQNEAQ (reference sequence). CDR3 DNA sequence: TGTGCCAGCAGATTGGGGTGGTCCAGGGGGCAAGACAATGAGCAGTTCTTC. Translation: CASRLGWSRGQDNEQFF.

V and J are TRBV5-1 and TRBJ2-1; perhaps TRBD2 as D (5 bases). V was clipped by 3 bases and J by 6 bases, with 13 bases between them. The germline gives CDR1 SGHRS, CDR2 YFSETQ. The CDR3 has 14 amino acids. Here the CDR3 DNA reads TGCGCCAGCAGCTGGATGGGAGCAGGCAATGAGCAGTTCTTC. This encodes CASSWMGAGNEQFF.

The V gene is TRBV2, the J gene TRBJ2-3; tentative D call: TRBD2 (6 bases). The CDR3 has 14 amino acids. V was shortened by 5 bases and J by 1 base, with 10 bases between the two germline ends. Germline-derived CDR1 and CDR2 are SNHLY and FYNNEI. This CDR3 reads CASSRGTRTDTQYF. In nucleotides, the CDR3 is TGTGCCAGCAGTCGAGGGACTCGCACAGATACGCAGTATTTT.

The chain has TRBV10-3 and TRBJ1-2; D gene uncertain. This CDR3 region has 13 residues. Trimming cost V 2 bases and J 1 base, with 5 bases left between them. Germline lookup yields CDR1 ENHRY and CDR2 SYGVKD. In nucleotides, the CDR3 is TGTGCCATCAGTGAGCCGCGTAACTATGGCTACACCTTC. Translation: CAISEPRNYGYTF.